Sequencing of this TCR beta chain was carried out in a study of technical replicates of blood from four donors. V lost 3 bases, J lost 7 bases, and 12 bases stayed unmatched. The CDR3 has 17 amino acids. Germline lookup yields CDR1 LNHDA and CDR2 SQIVND (reference sequence). Libraries were prepared by immunoSEQ multiplex PCR; TCRdb keeps only in-frame clonotypes and omits some of them. The sample has more than 65,000 clones, 80% to 95% seen once. This clonotype was sampled from a human donor in good health. This chain links TRBV19 with TRBJ2-1, with 10 bases aligning to TRBD1. Material: T cells isolated from PBMCs. The CDR3 loop reads CASSILSRTGGWNEQFF. CDR3 bases: TGTGCCAGTAGTATTTTGTCCCGGACAGGGGGATGGAATGAGCAGTTCTTC.